Sequencing of this TCR beta chain was carried out in a study of T-cell memory formation after mild COVID-19 (dated by TCRdb to the early 2020s). Background for the entire study: TCR sequence clusters from the two donors were found to be largely donor specific. In a couple of donors, T-cell clones that expanded and contracted after mild COVID-19 were followed by sequencing TCRalpha and TCRbeta repertoires longitudinally. The cohort was made up of two young adult volunteers, one female and one male, who were previously healthy. Results the study describes overall, beyond this receptor: Only a couple of mild cases were covered by the study, and larger cohorts that include severe cases with pre-infection samples were considered necessary. Some responding clones were detected in pre-infection memory, which suggested that pre-existing cross-reactive memory T cells had joined the SARS-CoV-2 response. Contracting CD4+ clones turned up mainly in the CM and EM memory subsets, whereas EMRA was where CD8+ clones were enriched. Whether the second-wave clones peaking on day 37 were SARS-CoV-2 specific was not confirmed. From day 15 to 85, contracting clones showed balanced CD4/CD8 phenotypes, whereas a second wave of clones that expanded from day 15 to 37 leaned towards CD4+.

On this clonotype itself: The clone's antigen remains unknown. No much larger clone exists at a distance of one base, and base qualities are not known.

Ficoll-Paque density gradient centrifugation was used to isolate PBMCs. Sequencing instrument: Illumina NovaSeq 6000. TCRalpha and TCRbeta cDNA libraries were constructed by 5'RACE with constant-segment primers, with sample barcodes and unique molecular identifiers being introduced. Trizol reagent was used to extract RNA from every sample. Library amplification was performed in two PCR steps, and a second sample barcode and Illumina TruSeq adapters were introduced in the second step. Libraries were sequenced on an Illumina NovaSeq with 2 x 150 bp paired-end reads. The authors' analysis ran thus. Demultiplexing of reads and collapsing into UMI-guided consensus sequences were performed with migec v1.2.7. Using mixcr v2.1.11, UMI consensuses were aligned to TRA and TRB V and J templates and then assembled into clonotypes. A clonotype was counted as expanded or contracted only if both edgeR and NoisET called the change significant, with noise models trained on biological replicates. For edgeR calls, a false discovery rate-adjusted p below 0.01 and a log2 fold-change threshold of 1 were applied. As an exploratory analysis of dynamics, PCA with hierarchical clustering was applied to max-normalized trajectories of the 1000 most abundant clonotypes. Separately sequenced CD4+ and CD8+ repertoires were used to assign the CD4 or CD8 phenotype of responding clones. The public reads were reanalyzed by TCRdb: fastp trimming at Q25, MiXCR alignment, in-frame beta chains only. Rows with a matching CDR3 protein are joined into one entry that keeps the most common DNA and genes. These V and J calls derive from TCRdb rather than the authors' analysis. A total of 190,000 or so distinct CDR3 sequences appear in this sample, about 27% of them only once. 10% to 12% of the sample is in the top ten clones.

Trimming removed 3 bases from V and 1 base from J; the gene matches leave 3 bases unexplained. Via the germline V gene, CDR1 is MNHNS and CDR2 SASEGT. The cysteine opens and the phenylalanine closes a CDR3 of 15 amino acids. This entry keeps only the CDR3 DNA: 45 bases, framed from base 1. This receptor was obtained from an adult woman who had mild COVID-19 (a few samples of this study predate the infection). The sample titles of this study are shuffled in the database, so cell type and time point are left out; the donor was told from shared clones. Input material: PBMCs or a T cell subset sorted from them (not recorded which). The receptor chain draws on TRBV6-1 and TRBJ2-5; TRBD1 lines up with 9 middle nucleotides. CDR3 region: CASSDQTGGQETQYF. The bases are TGTGCCAGCAGTGACCAGACAGGGGGCCAAGAGACCCAGTACTTC.